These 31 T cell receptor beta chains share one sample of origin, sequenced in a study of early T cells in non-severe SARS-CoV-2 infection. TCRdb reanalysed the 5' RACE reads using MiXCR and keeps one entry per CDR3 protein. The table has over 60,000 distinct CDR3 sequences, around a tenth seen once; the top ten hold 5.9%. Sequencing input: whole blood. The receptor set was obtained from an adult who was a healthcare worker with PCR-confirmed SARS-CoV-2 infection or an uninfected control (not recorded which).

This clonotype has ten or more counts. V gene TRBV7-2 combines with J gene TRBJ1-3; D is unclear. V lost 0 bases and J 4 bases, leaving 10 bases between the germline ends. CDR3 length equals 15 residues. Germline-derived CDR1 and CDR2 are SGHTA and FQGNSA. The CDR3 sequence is CASSLALTLGNTIYF. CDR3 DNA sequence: TGTGCCAGCAGCTTAGCTTTGACACTGGGAAACACCATATATTTT.

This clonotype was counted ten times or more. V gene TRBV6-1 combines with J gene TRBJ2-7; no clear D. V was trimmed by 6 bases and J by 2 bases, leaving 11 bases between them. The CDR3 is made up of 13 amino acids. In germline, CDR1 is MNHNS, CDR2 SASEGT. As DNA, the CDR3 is TGTGCCAGCAGATTTGACGGTACCTACGAGCAGTACTTC. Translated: CASRFDGTYEQYF.

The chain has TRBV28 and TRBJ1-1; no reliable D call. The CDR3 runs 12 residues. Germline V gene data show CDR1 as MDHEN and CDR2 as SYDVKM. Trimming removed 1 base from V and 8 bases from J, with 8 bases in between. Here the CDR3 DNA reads TGTGCCAGCAGTTTATCTGGGTCGGAAGCTTTCTTT. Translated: CASSLSGSEAFF. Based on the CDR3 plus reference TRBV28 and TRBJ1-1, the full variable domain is DVKVTQSSRYLVKRTGEKVFLECVQDMDHENMFWYRQDPGLGLRLIYFSYDVKMKEKGDIPEGYSVSREKKERFSLILESASTNQTSMYLCASSLSGSEAFFGQGTRLTVV.

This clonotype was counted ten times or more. CDR3 DNA sequence: TGCAGCGTTGAGGGGACAGACTCGGAAAAACTGTTTTTT. It translates to CSVEGTDSEKLFF. This chain joins TRBV29-1 and TRBJ1-4, with 7 bases fitting TRBD1. Germline-derived CDR1 and CDR2 are SQVTM and ANQGSEA. V shed 3 bases, J shed 8 bases, and the junction held 6 bases outside the gene matches. The CDR3 consists of 13 residues.

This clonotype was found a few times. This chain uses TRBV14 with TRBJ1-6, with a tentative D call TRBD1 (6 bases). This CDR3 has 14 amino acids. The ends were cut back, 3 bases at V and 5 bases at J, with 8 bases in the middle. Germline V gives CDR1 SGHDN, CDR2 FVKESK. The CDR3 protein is CASSHGQHNSPLHF. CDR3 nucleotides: TGTGCCAGCAGCCACGGACAGCATAATTCACCCCTCCACTTT.

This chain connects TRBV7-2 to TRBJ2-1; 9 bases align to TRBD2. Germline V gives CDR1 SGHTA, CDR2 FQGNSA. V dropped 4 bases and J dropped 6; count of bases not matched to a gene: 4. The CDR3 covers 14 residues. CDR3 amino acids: CASSYSGGTNEQFF. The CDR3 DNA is TGTGCCAGCAGCTATAGCGGGGGTACCAATGAGCAGTTCTTC.

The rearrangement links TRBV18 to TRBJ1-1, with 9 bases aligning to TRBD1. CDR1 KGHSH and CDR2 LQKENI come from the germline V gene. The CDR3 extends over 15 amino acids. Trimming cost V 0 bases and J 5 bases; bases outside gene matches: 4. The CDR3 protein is CASSPPGTGRTEAFF. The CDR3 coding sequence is TGTGCCAGCTCACCACCGGGGACAGGGCGGACTGAAGCTTTCTTT.

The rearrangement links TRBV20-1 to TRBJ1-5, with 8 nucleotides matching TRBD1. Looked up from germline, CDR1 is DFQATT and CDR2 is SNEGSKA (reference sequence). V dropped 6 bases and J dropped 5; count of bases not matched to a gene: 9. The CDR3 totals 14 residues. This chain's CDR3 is CSAVHGTGYQPQHF. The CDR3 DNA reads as TGCAGTGCGGTACATGGGACAGGCTATCAGCCCCAGCATTTT.

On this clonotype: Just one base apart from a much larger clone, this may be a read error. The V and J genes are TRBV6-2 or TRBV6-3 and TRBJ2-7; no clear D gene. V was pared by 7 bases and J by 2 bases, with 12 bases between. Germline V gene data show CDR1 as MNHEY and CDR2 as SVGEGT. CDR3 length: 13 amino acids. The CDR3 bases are TGTGCCAGCACACAGCCACCAACCTACGAGCAGTACTTC. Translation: CASTQPPTYEQYF.

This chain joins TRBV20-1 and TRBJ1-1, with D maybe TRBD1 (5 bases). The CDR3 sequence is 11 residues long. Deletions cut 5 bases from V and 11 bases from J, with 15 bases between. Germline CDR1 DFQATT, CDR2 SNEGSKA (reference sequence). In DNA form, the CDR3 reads TGCAGTGCTGAACTACATGAGGGGGCTTTCTTT. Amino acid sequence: CSAELHEGAFF.

The chain's CDR3 is CASSHRSDGFSYEQYF. The CDR3 DNA reads as TGTGCCAGCAGCCACCGCTCGGACGGTTTCTCCTACGAGCAGTACTTC. The gene calls are TRBV4-2 and TRBJ2-7; D ambiguous. V dropped 3 bases and J dropped 0 bases, with 15 bases sitting between them. Germline V gene lookup returns CDR1 LGHNA and CDR2 YNFKEQ. The CDR3 contains 16 residues.

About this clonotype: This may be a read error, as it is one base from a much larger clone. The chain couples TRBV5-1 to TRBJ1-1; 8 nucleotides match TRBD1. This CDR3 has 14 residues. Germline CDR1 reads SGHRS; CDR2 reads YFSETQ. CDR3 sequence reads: CASSLASGGTGAFF. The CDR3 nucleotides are TGCGCCAGCAGCTTGGCCTCAGGGGGCACTGGAGCTTTCTTT.

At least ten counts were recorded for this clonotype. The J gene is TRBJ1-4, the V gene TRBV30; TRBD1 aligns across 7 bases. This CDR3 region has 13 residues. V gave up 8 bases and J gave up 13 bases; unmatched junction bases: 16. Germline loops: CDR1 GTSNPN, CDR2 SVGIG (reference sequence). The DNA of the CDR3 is TGTGCCGGCTGGGACAGCGAGCCCGGAGTACTGTTTTTT. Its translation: CAGWDSEPGVLFF.

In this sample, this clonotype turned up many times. CDR3 loop: CAFRGLYGYTF. The CDR3 DNA follows: TGTGCCTTCAGGGGGCTCTATGGCTACACCTTC. This chain links TRBV30 with TRBJ1-2, with TRBD1 matching 8 bases. CDR3 size: 11 residues. Trimming cost V 7 bases and J 4 bases; bases outside gene matches: 2. Looked up from germline, CDR1 is GTSNPN and CDR2 is SVGIG (reference sequence).

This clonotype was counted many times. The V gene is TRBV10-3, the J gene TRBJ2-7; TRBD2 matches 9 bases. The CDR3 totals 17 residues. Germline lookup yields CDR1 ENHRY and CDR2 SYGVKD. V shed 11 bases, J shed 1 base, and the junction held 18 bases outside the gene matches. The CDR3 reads CASGRVSTSGTSYEQYF. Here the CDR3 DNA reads TGTGCCTCCGGCCGGGTATCGACTAGCGGCACATCCTACGAGCAGTACTTC.

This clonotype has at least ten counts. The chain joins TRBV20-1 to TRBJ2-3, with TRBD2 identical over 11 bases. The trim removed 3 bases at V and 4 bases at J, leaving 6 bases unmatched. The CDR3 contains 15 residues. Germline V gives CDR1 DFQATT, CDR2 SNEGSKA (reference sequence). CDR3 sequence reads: CSASVSGGEADTQYF. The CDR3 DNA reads TGCAGTGCTAGTGTTAGCGGGGGGGAGGCAGATACGCAGTATTTT.

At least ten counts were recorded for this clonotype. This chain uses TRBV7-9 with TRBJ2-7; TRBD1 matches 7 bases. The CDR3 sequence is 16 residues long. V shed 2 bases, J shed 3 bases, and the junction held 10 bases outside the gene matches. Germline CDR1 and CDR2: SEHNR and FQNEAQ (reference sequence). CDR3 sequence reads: CASSLSRTGVFYEQYF. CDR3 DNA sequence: TGTGCCAGCAGCTTATCGCGAACAGGGGTTTTCTACGAGCAGTACTTC.

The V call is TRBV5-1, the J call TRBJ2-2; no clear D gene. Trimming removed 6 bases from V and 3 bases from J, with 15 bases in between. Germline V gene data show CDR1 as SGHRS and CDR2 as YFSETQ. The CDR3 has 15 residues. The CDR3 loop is CASTPLFGDTGELFF. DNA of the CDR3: TGCGCCAGCACCCCGCTTTTTGGAGACACCGGGGAGCTGTTTTTT.

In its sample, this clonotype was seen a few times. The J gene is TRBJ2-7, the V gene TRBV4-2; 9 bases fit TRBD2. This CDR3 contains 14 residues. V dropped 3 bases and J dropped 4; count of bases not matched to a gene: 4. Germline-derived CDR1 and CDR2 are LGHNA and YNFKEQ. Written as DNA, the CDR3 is TGTGCCAGCAGCCAGAGAACTAGCGGGTACGAGCAGTACTTC. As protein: CASSQRTSGYEQYF.

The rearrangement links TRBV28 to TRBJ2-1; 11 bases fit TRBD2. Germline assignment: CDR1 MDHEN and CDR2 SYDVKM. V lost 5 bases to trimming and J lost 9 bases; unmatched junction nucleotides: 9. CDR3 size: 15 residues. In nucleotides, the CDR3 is TGTGCCAGCAGTGCCCCACTAGCGGGAGTGGGTGAGCAGTTCTTC. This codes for CASSAPLAGVGEQFF.

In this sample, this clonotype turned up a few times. CDR3 loop: CATLGGFRTGELFF. The CDR3 DNA reads as TGTGCCACCTTAGGGGGCTTTCGCACCGGGGAGCTGTTTTTT. The V call is TRBV24-1, the J call TRBJ2-2, with 7 bases aligning to TRBD1. The CDR3 consists of 14 residues. The V gene's germline CDR1 is KGHDR and CDR2 SFDVKD. The V and J ends lost 9 bases and 4 bases, in that order; junction bases with no gene match: 7.

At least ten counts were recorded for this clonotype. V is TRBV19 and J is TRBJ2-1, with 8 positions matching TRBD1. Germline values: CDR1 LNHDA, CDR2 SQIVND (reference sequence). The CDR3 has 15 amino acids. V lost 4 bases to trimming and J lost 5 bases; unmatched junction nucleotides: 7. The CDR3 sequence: CASSKQGGMDNEQFF. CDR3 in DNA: TGTGCCAGTAGTAAACAGGGGGGAATGGACAATGAGCAGTTCTTC.

The CDR3 DNA is TGTGCCAGCAGTTTATCTCGGACCGGGGAGCTGTTTTTT. It encodes CASSLSRTGELFF. The V call is TRBV12-3 or TRBV12-4, the J call TRBJ2-2; D unresolved. Trimming stripped 2 bases from V and 5 bases from J, with 6 bases between. The length of the CDR3 is 13 residues.

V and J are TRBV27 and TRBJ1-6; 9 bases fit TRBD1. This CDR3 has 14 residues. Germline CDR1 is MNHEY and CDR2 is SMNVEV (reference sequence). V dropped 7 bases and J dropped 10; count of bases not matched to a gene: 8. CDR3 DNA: TGTGCCAGCAAAATGGGGACAGGGCGGTCACCCCTCCACTTT. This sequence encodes CASKMGTGRSPLHF.

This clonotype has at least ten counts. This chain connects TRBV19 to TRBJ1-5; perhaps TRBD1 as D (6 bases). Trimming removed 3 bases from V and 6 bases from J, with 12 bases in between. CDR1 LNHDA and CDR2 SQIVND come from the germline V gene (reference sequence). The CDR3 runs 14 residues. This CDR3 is CASSILGGFQPQHF. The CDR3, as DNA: TGTGCCAGTAGTATCCTGGGGGGCTTTCAGCCCCAGCATTTT.

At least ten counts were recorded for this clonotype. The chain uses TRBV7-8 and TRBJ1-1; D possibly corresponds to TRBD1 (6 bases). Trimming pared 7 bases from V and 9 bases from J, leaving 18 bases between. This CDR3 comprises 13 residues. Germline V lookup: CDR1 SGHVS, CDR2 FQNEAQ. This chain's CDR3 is CASIINPGQQAFF. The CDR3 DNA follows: TGTGCCAGCATCATCAATCCCGGACAGCAAGCTTTCTTT. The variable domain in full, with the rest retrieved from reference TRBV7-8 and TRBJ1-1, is GAGVSQSPRYKVAKRGQDVALRCDPISGHVSLFWYQQALGQGPEFLTYFQNEAQLDKSGLPSDRFFAERPEGSVSTLKIQRTQQEDSAVYLCASIINPGQQAFFGQGTRLTVV.

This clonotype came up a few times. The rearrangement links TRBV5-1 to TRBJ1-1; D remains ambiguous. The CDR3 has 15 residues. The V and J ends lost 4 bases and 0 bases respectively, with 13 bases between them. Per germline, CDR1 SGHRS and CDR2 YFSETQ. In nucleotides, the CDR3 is TGCGCCAGCAGCCCCCTCGGCGGAATGAACACTGAAGCTTTCTTT. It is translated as CASSPLGGMNTEAFF. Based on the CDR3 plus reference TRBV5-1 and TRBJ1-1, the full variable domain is KAGVTQTPRYLIKTRGQQVTLSCSPISGHRSVSWYQQTPGQGLQFLFEYFSETQRNKGNFPGRFSGRQFSNSRSEMNVSTLELGDSALYLCASSPLGGMNTEAFFGQGTRLTVV.

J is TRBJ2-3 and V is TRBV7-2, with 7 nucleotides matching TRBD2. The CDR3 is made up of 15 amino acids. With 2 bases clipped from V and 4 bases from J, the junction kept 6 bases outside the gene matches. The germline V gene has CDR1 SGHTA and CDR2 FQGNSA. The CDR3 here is CASSLLPGLPDTQYF. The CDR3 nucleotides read TGTGCCAGCAGCTTACTCCCGGGACTACCAGATACGCAGTATTTT.

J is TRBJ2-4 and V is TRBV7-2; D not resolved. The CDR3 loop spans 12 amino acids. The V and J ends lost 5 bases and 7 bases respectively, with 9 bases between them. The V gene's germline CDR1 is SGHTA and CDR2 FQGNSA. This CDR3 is CASSPTANIQYF. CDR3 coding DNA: TGTGCCAGCAGCCCAACCGCGAACATTCAGTACTTC. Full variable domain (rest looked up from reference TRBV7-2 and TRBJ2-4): GAGVSQSPSNKVTEKGKDVELRCDPISGHTALYWYRQSLGQGLEFLIYFQGNSAPDKSGLPSDRFSAERTGGSVSTLTIQRTQQEDSAVYLCASSPTANIQYFGAGTRLSVL.

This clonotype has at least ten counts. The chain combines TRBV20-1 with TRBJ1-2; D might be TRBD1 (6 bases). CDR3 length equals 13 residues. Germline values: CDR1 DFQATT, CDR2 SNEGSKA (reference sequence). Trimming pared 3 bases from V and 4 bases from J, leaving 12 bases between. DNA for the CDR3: TGCAGTGCTAGTCCAGGGACAACCTATGGCTACACCTTC. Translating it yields CSASPGTTYGYTF.

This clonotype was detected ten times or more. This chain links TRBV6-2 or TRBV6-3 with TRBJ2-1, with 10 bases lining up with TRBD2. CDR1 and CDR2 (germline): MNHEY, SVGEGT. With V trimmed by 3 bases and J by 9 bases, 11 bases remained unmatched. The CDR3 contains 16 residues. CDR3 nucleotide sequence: TGTGCCAGCAGTTATAACCCTAGCGGGAGTGCGGGTGAGCAGTTCTTC. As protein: CASSYNPSGSAGEQFF.